The next 30 T cell receptor beta chains were all read from a single sample in a study of T cells in Graves' hyperthyroidism and ophthalmopathy. TCR beta CDR3 region amplification was performed from RNA transcripts. The TCR CDR3 was amplified in a first-round RT-PCR using the HTBI primer set. TCRdb redid the calling of the multiplex PCR reads with MiXCR, one entry per CDR3 protein. The data show approximately 430,000 distinct CDR3 sequences, 14% to 15% seen once. Sequenced: blood. Source of these receptors: a young man with Graves' ophthalmopathy.

The chain employs TRBV4-1 and TRBJ2-5; D possibly corresponds to TRBD1 (7 bases). The CDR3 runs to 15 residues. Germline V CDR1 and CDR2: MGHRA, YSYEKL. V was trimmed by 3 bases and J by 5 bases, leaving 16 bases between them. Written as DNA, the CDR3 is TGCGCCAGCAGCCAGGAGACAGGGAGGATTGAGACCCAGTACTTC. Encoded protein: CASSQETGRIETQYF.

This clonotype was seen a few times. The chain employs TRBV12-3 or TRBV12-4 and TRBJ1-4, with D possibly TRBD1 on 5 matching bases. The V end lost 4 bases, the J end lost 0 bases, and 6 bases lay between the germline ends. The CDR3 totals 14 residues. CDR3 amino acids: CASSWTPTNEKLFF. DNA for the CDR3: TGTGCCAGCAGTTGGACACCAACTAATGAAAAACTGTTTTTT.

At least ten counts were recorded for this clonotype. The V gene is TRBV6-1, the J gene TRBJ2-7, with 10 bases matching TRBD1. Germline V lookup: CDR1 MNHNS, CDR2 SASEGT. After removal of 5 bases from V and 3 bases from J, the junction contained 7 bases not matched to a gene. This CDR3 spans 15 amino acids. The CDR3 region has the DNA TGTGCCAGCAGTTATTCCGGGACAGGGGACTACGAGCAGTACTTC. This gives the protein CASSYSGTGDYEQYF.

This clonotype has a handful of counts. The chain employs TRBV27 and TRBJ2-2, with D possibly being TRBD1 (7 bases). V dropped 1 base and J dropped 4 bases, with 22 bases sitting between them. CDR1 MNHEY and CDR2 SMNVEV come from the germline V gene (reference sequence). The CDR3 extends over 19 amino acids. The CDR3 nucleotides read TGTGCCAGCAGTTTATACCCTTCGGGGGTAGGGGGCGGCACCGGGGAGCTGTTTTTT. Translation gives CASSLYPSGVGGGTGELFF.

About this clonotype itself: One end of the junction varies from germline; a read error may be responsible. The chain employs TRBV19 and TRBJ1-5, with D possibly matching TRBD1 (5 bases). The CDR3 is 13 amino acids. Per the germline V gene, CDR1 is LNHDA and CDR2 is SQIVND (reference sequence). CDR3 DNA: TGTACCAGTTCAAGTAGGGGCGGTCAGCCCCAGCATTTT. Encoded protein: CTSSSRGGQPQHF. Supplemented by reference TRBV19 and TRBJ1-5, the full variable domain reads DGGITQSPKYLFRKEGQNVTLSCEQNLNHDAMYWYRQDPGQGLRLIYYSQIVNDFQKGDIAEGYSVSREKKESFPLTVTSAQKNPTAFYLCTSSSRGGQPQHFGDGTRLSIL.

V is TRBV5-1 and J is TRBJ1-4, with D perhaps TRBD1 (5 bases). From germline, CDR1 is SGHRS and CDR2 YFSETQ. This CDR3 contains 14 residues. Trimming took off 1 base at V and 8 bases at J, with 12 bases between the two ends. In DNA, the CDR3 is TGCGCCAGCAGCTTGACAGGAATTTGGGAAAAACTGTTTTTT. Translating gives CASSLTGIWEKLFF.

This clonotype was counted at least ten times. The chain joins TRBV5-6 to TRBJ2-2; no clear D gene. Looked up from germline, CDR1 is SGHDT and CDR2 is YYEEEE. V dropped 1 base and J dropped 0 bases, with 10 bases sitting between them. This CDR3 spans 16 amino acids. CDR3 in amino acids: CASSLFGSSNTGELFF. In nucleotides, the CDR3 is TGTGCCAGCAGCTTGTTTGGCAGTTCGAACACCGGGGAGCTGTTTTTT.

This clonotype was seen many times. The V and J genes are TRBV27 and TRBJ1-1; the D gene is possibly TRBD1 (5 bases). Germline V gene data show CDR1 as MNHEY and CDR2 as SMNVEV (reference sequence). V dropped 6 bases and J dropped 1 base, with 12 bases sitting between them. The CDR3 has 14 residues. The CDR3 here is CASRGWGPNTEAFF. The CDR3 DNA reads TGTGCCAGCAGGGGGTGGGGCCCGAACACTGAAGCTTTCTTT.

This clonotype was detected ten times or more. CDR3 region: CASSPDVPGFYTF. The DNA for the CDR3 is TGTGCCAGCAGCCCGGACGTCCCGGGATTCTACACCTTC. The chain links TRBV7-8 to TRBJ1-2; D is unclear. Germline loops: CDR1 SGHVS, CDR2 FQNEAQ. The CDR3 extends over 13 amino acids. The V end lost 5 bases, the J end lost 10 bases, and 17 bases lay between the germline ends.

This clonotype has at least ten counts. The V call is TRBV15, the J call TRBJ1-5; D call uncertain. CDR3 length equals 15 residues. CDR1 is LNHNV, CDR2 YYDKDF, per germline (reference sequence). V was clipped by 0 bases and J by 6 bases, with 12 bases between them. The CDR3 sequence: CATSRDDVLLQPQHF. As DNA, the CDR3 is TGTGCCACCAGCAGAGATGATGTCCTGCTTCAGCCCCAGCATTTT.

In its sample, this clonotype was seen many times. V gene TRBV2 combines with J gene TRBJ2-2; TRBD1 aligns across 8 bases. The junction had 2 bases not matched to a gene; V was cut back by 8 bases and J by 0 bases. Per germline, CDR1 SNHLY and CDR2 FYNNEI. The CDR3 is made up of 14 amino acids. DNA of the CDR3: TGTGCCAGCGGACAGGGTTCGAACACCGGGGAGCTGTTTTTT. Residues: CASGQGSNTGELFF.

This clonotype occurred many times. Here the CDR3 DNA reads TGTGCCAGCAGTTACTCCGTAAGCTCCTACGAGCAGTACTTC. Protein sequence: CASSYSVSSYEQYF. The V and J genes are TRBV6-5 and TRBJ2-7; no clear D. The CDR3 length is 14 residues. Trimming removed 0 bases at V and 0 bases at J, with 6 bases between. Germline CDR1 reads MNHEY; CDR2 reads SVGAGI.

This clonotype was found many times. V and J are TRBV12-3 or TRBV12-4 and TRBJ2-3; 7 nucleotides line up with TRBD2. This CDR3 spans 13 amino acids. With V trimmed by 4 bases and J by 4 bases, 2 bases remained unmatched. CDR3 in amino acids: CASSWTRPDTQYF. The CDR3 region has the DNA TGTGCCAGCAGTTGGACTAGGCCAGATACGCAGTATTTT.

The chain joins TRBV2 to TRBJ2-1, with 10 bases matching TRBD2. Germline CDR1 reads SNHLY; CDR2 reads FYNNEI. The CDR3 covers 14 residues. The junction had 8 bases not matched to a gene; V was cut back by 6 bases and J by 9 bases. The CDR3 nucleotides are TGTGCCAGCAGGGGTCTAGCGGGGGCGGGTGAGCAGTTCTTC. Translation gives CASRGLAGAGEQFF.

This clonotype was recorded at least ten times. V and J are TRBV3-1 and TRBJ1-5; 7 bases match TRBD1. From germline, CDR1 is LGHDT and CDR2 YNNKEL (reference sequence). The CDR3 runs to 17 residues. After removal of 0 bases from V and 1 base from J, the junction contained 6 bases not matched to a gene. CDR3 loop: CASSQDPGGGSNQPQHF. The CDR3 nucleotides are TGTGCCAGCAGCCAAGATCCAGGGGGAGGGAGCAATCAGCCCCAGCATTTT.

The sample holds many counts of this clonotype. The CDR3 bases are TGTGCCAGCTCCTCCGGGACATGGGACGAGCAGTACTTC. The encoded protein is CASSSGTWDEQYF. The chain links TRBV18 to TRBJ2-7; D may be TRBD1 (6 bases). V lost 6 bases to trimming and J lost 5 bases, with 14 bases between them. The CDR3 runs to 13 residues. Germline CDR1 and CDR2: KGHSH and LQKENI.

Ten or more counts support this clonotype. V is TRBV5-5 and J is TRBJ2-1, with 12 bases matching TRBD2. Trimming removed 1 base from V and 4 bases from J; junction bases left unmatched: 3. CDR1 is SGHKS, CDR2 YYEKEE, per germline (reference sequence). The CDR3 is made up of 16 amino acids. DNA of the CDR3: TGTGCCAGCAGCTTGTGGACTAGCGGGGAGTACAATGAGCAGTTCTTC. Translated: CASSLWTSGEYNEQFF. The whole variable domain, filled in from reference TRBV5-5 and TRBJ2-1, reads DAGVTQSPTHLIKTRGQQVTLRCSPISGHKSVSWYQQVLGQGPQFIFQYYEKEERGRGNFPDRFSARQFPNYSSELNVNALLLGDSALYLCASSLWTSGEYNEQFFGPGTRLTVL.

This clonotype has ten or more counts. The V and J genes are TRBV5-1 and TRBJ2-1, with D possibly called TRBD1 or TRBD2 (6 bases each). The germline V gene has CDR1 SGHRS and CDR2 YFSETQ. The CDR3 contains 13 residues. Trimming removed 7 bases from V and 9 bases from J, with 17 bases in between. The DNA for the CDR3 is TGCGCCAGCGGCAGGGGTGGGGAGGTTGAGCAGTTCTTC. This sequence encodes CASGRGGEVEQFF.

This clonotype was detected many times. This rearrangement joins TRBV3-1 to TRBJ1-1; D gene ambiguous. The germline V and J ends were trimmed by 0 bases and 4 bases, with 9 bases remaining between them. The CDR3 has 14 amino acids. The germline gives CDR1 LGHDT, CDR2 YNNKEL (reference sequence). The DNA for the CDR3 is TGTGCCAGCAGCCAAGAGGGGAGTCTCACTGAAGCTTTCTTT. Encoded protein: CASSQEGSLTEAFF.

This clonotype has a count of ten or more. V gene TRBV6-2 or TRBV6-3 combines with J gene TRBJ1-5; 10 nucleotides align to TRBD1. CDR3 length: 17 amino acids. Germline V gives CDR1 MNHEY, CDR2 SVGEGT. V dropped 5 bases and J dropped 0; count of bases not matched to a gene: 7. In DNA, the CDR3 is TGTGCCAGCAGTAGCCGGGACAGGGGTTATAGCAATCAGCCCCAGCATTTT. It codes for CASSSRDRGYSNQPQHF.

This clonotype has just a few counts. V gene TRBV18 combines with J gene TRBJ1-3; no reliable D call. V lost 2 bases and J 4 bases, leaving 15 bases between the germline ends. CDR3 length: 16 residues. From germline, CDR1 is KGHSH and CDR2 LQKENI. CDR3 nucleotide sequence: TGTGCCAGCTCACCATCTGCGGCCCCCGGGGGAAACACCATATATTTT. Translating gives CASSPSAAPGGNTIYF.

This clonotype was counted many times. The chain uses TRBV11-2 and TRBJ2-1, with D unresolved. The CDR3 has 18 amino acids. The germline V gene has CDR1 SGHAT and CDR2 FQNNGV. V was cut by 3 bases and J by 1 base, with 19 bases left in between. The DNA of the CDR3 is TGTGCCAGCAGCTTCCACCCCCCCTCCGGCGGATCCTACAATGAGCAGTTCTTC. Its protein is CASSFHPPSGGSYNEQFF.

The chain has TRBV14 and TRBJ1-2; no definite D call. This CDR3 is built from 13 residues. Deletions cut 4 bases from V and 2 bases from J, with 8 bases between. Germline CDR1 reads SGHDN; CDR2 reads FVKESK. Written as DNA, the CDR3 is TGTGCCAGCAGCCTCCCCCGGAACTATGGCTACACCTTC. It translates to CASSLPRNYGYTF. The full variable domain, completed using reference TRBV14 and TRBJ1-2, is EAGVTQFPSHSVIEKGQTVTLRCDPISGHDNLYWYRRVMGKEIKFLLHFVKESKQDESGMPNNRFLAERTGGTYSTLKVQPAELEDSGVYFCASSLPRNYGYTFGSGTRLTVV.

This clonotype has just a few counts. The chain is built from TRBV5-6 and TRBJ2-7, with 7 nucleotides matching TRBD1. With V trimmed by 2 bases and J by 4 bases, 3 bases remained unmatched. Looked up from germline, CDR1 is SGHDT and CDR2 is YYEEEE. The CDR3 totals 13 residues. CDR3 sequence (DNA): TGTGCCAGCAGCTTACACAGGGGTTACGAGCAGTACTTC. Protein product: CASSLHRGYEQYF.

This clonotype occurred many times. The chain employs TRBV3-1 and TRBJ2-7; no clear D gene. CDR1 and CDR2 (germline): LGHDT, YNNKEL (reference sequence). V was trimmed by 3 bases and J by 3 bases, leaving 12 bases between them. This CDR3 region has 14 residues. In DNA form, the CDR3 reads TGTGCCAGCAGCCAGACCGCCACCTTCTACGAGCAGTACTTC. It specifies CASSQTATFYEQYF.

This clonotype has ten or more counts. The rearrangement links TRBV9 to TRBJ1-2; 8 bases fit TRBD1. The CDR3 sequence is 15 residues long. CDR1 is SGDLS and CDR2 is YYNGEE in the germline V gene. V dropped 3 bases and J dropped 4; count of bases not matched to a gene: 8. The CDR3 sequence is CASSAGDDRGYGYTF. The DNA of the CDR3 is TGTGCCAGCAGCGCGGGGGATGACAGGGGCTATGGCTACACCTTC.

This clonotype showed up just a few times. A much more abundant neighbour one base away suggests this may be a read error. This chain joins TRBV3-1 and TRBJ2-3; a possible D gene is TRBD2 (7 bases). Germline CDR1 and CDR2: LGHDT and YNNKEL (reference sequence). The CDR3 spans 16 residues. The CDR3 is CARSLEGGGPTDTQYF. The CDR3 DNA reads TGTGCCAGAAGCCTTGAGGGGGGGGGCCCGACAGATACGCAGTATTTT.

This clonotype has ten or more counts. CDR3 DNA: TGTGCCTGGAGTGGGGCGAATCTAGGACAGCCCCAGCATTTT. The encoded protein is CAWSGANLGQPQHF. The rearrangement uses TRBV30 and TRBJ1-5; D call uncertain. V lost 1 base and J lost 7, with 14 bases in between. The CDR3 totals 14 residues. In germline, CDR1 is GTSNPN, CDR2 SVGIG (reference sequence).

This clonotype has at least ten counts. V and J are TRBV20-1 and TRBJ2-1; D is uncertain. Germline-derived CDR1 and CDR2 are DFQATT and SNEGSKA (reference sequence). The CDR3 has 15 residues. The germline V and J ends were trimmed by 0 bases and 12 bases, with 21 bases remaining between them. The chain's CDR3 is CSARDAAYYNEWQFF. CDR3 sequence (DNA): TGCAGTGCTAGAGATGCAGCCTATTACAATGAGTGGCAGTTCTTC.

V is TRBV7-9 and J is TRBJ2-2; possible D gene TRBD1, 6 bases. The V gene lost 7 bases and the J gene lost 4 bases, with 10 bases spanning the gap. Germline CDR1 SEHNR, CDR2 FQNEAQ (reference sequence). The CDR3 is 13 amino acids. CDR3 amino acids: CASNRGGTGELFF. In DNA form, the CDR3 reads TGTGCCAGCAACCGAGGGGGCACCGGGGAGCTGTTTTTT.